This record looks at one TCR beta chain sequence and its context. Its antigen is unidentified. For every subset, genomic DNA was evenly distributed across several immunoSEQ plates. Replicate PCRs from sorted subsets contained roughly 200 ng DNA, which is approximately 30,000 T cell genomes. This table comes from immunoSEQ multiplex PCR, and its TCRdb copy is limited to in-frame clones, with some not included. The sample contains about 2 million clones, about 95% of which appear only once. It was CD45RO-negative cells, positively selected for CCR7, that made up naive CD8 cells, with terminally differentiated effector memory CD45RA+ cells excluded. This entry is derived from a study of shared clonotypes between healthy human individuals. Study outcomes and limitations: Compared with memory subsets, naive subsets generally had larger estimated richness.

This clonotype was sampled from a man between 18 and 35 years old in good health. The sequencing input was naive CD8+ T cells sorted from blood.

This chain's CDR3 is CASSALADGEQYF. The CDR3 nucleotides read TGTGCCAGCAGCGCTCTAGCGGACGGGGAGCAGTACTTC. The chain combines TRBV9 with TRBJ2-7; TRBD2 matches 7 bases. V dropped 3 bases and J dropped 7; count of bases not matched to a gene: 7. The CDR3 covers 13 residues. The germline CDR1 and CDR2 sequences are SGDLS and YYNGEE.